This record looks at one TCR beta chain sequence and its context. Its antigen remains unidentified. No base-level quality is on record; no much larger clone is a single base apart. The QIAGEN blood and tissue kit was used to extract genomic DNA from the sorted cells, and that DNA was then quantified on a NanoDrop 1000. Deep sequencing and quantification of TCR alpha and beta chains were performed on the immunoSEQ platform by multiplex PCR of genomic DNA. In the paper's pipeline: IMGT gene and region definitions were used to annotate TCR sequences. Out-of-frame rearrangements served as a stand-in for the preselection repertoire and were compared with in-frame clonotypes. The iCHAO1 estimator supplied with the immunoSEQ platform was used to estimate repertoire size. A Gini index based on the Lorenz curve was applied to in-frame amino acid clonotypes to measure clonal inequality. Shared clonotypes were counted with the intersect function of the R package tcR, and similarity was scored with the Jaccard index. V, J and V-J usage frequencies went into a principal component analysis run with the R prcomp function, with no normalization applied. TCRdb holds this immuneACCESS table with in-frame rearrangements only. Some clones are missing; in checked studies, unresolved V genes explain under half, and the rest has no known cause. V and J calls and clone size follow that table, whereas D and trimming were derived from the DNA. The sample contains 86,000 or so clones, around 93% of them found a single time. 1.2% to 1.5% of the sample goes to the ten largest clones.

The data are from a study of human versus mouse CDR3 diversity and MHC coevolution (dated by TCRdb to between 2016 and 2019). For context, the study as a whole: The immunoSEQ assay was reported to detect one in 200,000 T cells and to minimize amplification bias from multiplex PCR. Across the mouse and human samples, each sample yielded between about 5.5 x 10^6 and 1.8 x 10^7 valid reads. Human naive CD4 T cell repertoires were used as a reference for TCR selection on multiple MHC II alleles and were compared with human-TCR-locus transgenic mice carrying single MHC II. The human cohort comprised three healthy volunteer blood donors, one aged 30 to 40, one aged 40 to 49 and one aged 60 to 70 at collection.

What the research found in general, with its limitations: Because human T cells were selected on roughly 6 MHC II alleles, repertoire diversity in humans and mice was not considered directly comparable. Two of the three human donors showed the lowest clonal inequality scores among all compared groups. On average, humans had more CDR3 deletions and insertions than mice did, pointing to greater exonuclease and TdT activity. The largest TCR beta repertoire, around 1.7 million clonotypes, was estimated by iCHAO1 for humans, a finding likely attributable to selection by multiple MHC II molecules.

Fluorescence-activated cell sorting was used to pull naive CD4 T cells, meaning cells that were CD45RO-negative and CD62L-positive, out of the PBMCs. Roughly 50 ml of fresh peripheral blood was collected from each donor, and PBMCs were isolated by Ficoll density centrifugation. Sorting was performed on a FACSAria III instrument, with purity above 90% for all samples. The junction carries 16 bases between V and J, which are trimmed by 4 bases and 6 bases respectively. The CDR3 runs 14 residues from the cysteine to the phenylalanine. Only the CDR3 DNA is retained, 42 bases long and in frame from the first base. Sequences SGHTA (CDR1) and FQGNSA (CDR2) are obtained from the germline V gene.

Specimen: naive CD4+ T cells from blood. The sample's cell subset or site label is to be understood as: CD45RO-negative CD62L-positive naive CD4 T cells. This TCR derives from a person between 30 and 69 years old in good health. This chain is built from TRBV7-2 and TRBJ2-7; the D region possibly corresponds to TRBD2 (6 bases align). Here is the DNA: TGTGCCAGCAGCTCCCTTGGGGGGAGACGCGAGCAGTACTTC. This sequence encodes CASSSLGGRREQYF.